This TCR beta chain was sequenced in a study of CXCR3-negative and CXCR3-positive naive CD8 T cells (dated by TCRdb to about 2019). Regarding the study in general: In total, some 140 million TRB reads were obtained, corresponding to roughly 1.5 +/- 0.3 million reads per library. Diversity and physicochemical repertoire analyses were performed on about a dozen donors pooled from two independent experiments. Naive subsets from 5 or 6 donors and memory cells from 3 donors were included in the TRBV-TRBJ cluster analysis.

Each CD8+ T cell subset was flow-sorted in triplicate, with 300,000 cells per subset placed directly into RLT lysis buffer. To exclude memory contaminants, naive CD8+ T cells were stringently defined as CD45RO-CCR7+CD27+CD95-. Standard density gradient centrifugation was used to isolate peripheral blood mononuclear cells from buffy coats. Naive CXCR3-negative and CXCR3-positive CD8+ T cells were flow-sorted using a FACSAria III. An RNeasy Mini Kit was used to extract total RNA from the sorted cells. These reads were obtained on a NextSeq 550. The Human TCR Profiling Kit (MiLaboratory) was used to make UMI-labeled 5' RACE TRB cDNA libraries. cDNA synthesis used the entire amount of extracted RNA, and PCR amplification then used the entire amount of cDNA produced. Libraries were prepared in parallel with an identical number of PCR cycles. On the study's bioinformatics: With a minimum of two reads required per UMI, MIGEC and MiXCR pulled out about 52,000 +/- 9,100 unique UMI-labeled TRB cDNA molecules from each library. On average, around 40,000 +/- 10,000 functional in-frame TRB CDR3 nucleotide clonotypes lacking stop codons were found per library. After downsampling to 5000 UMI-labeled TRB molecules per sample, diversity metrics such as normalized Shannon-Wiener and Chao1 were calculated in VDJtools. Clonotype-size-weighted physicochemical properties of the central five CDR3 residues (interaction energy, strength, volume and Kidera factor 4) were computed in VDJtools. TCRdb reprocessed the reads and provides one entry for every CDR3 protein sequence; no DNA is given. What appears here as the V and J calls and clone size reflects TCRdb's work, not the paper's. The data table for this sample lists some 150,000 distinct CDR3 sequences. The top ten hold around 0.44% of the sample.

Broader findings and caveats from the paper: Freshly isolated PBMCs were used for most assays because CXCR3 expression partially decreased after cryopreservation. Naive CXCR3-negative and CXCR3-positive cells from the same donor showed similar TRBV-TRBJ usage, whereas memory cells showed distinct patterns. Surface CD5, linked to self-reactivity in mice, was comparable between naive subsets; TCR interaction strength was therefore also inferred from TRB CDR3 physicochemical properties. TRB CDR3s from CXCR3-positive naive cells showed higher hydrophobicity (lower Kidera factor 4), lower energy, and higher strength and volume indices than CXCR3-negative naive cells. Repertoire diversity was comparably high in both naive subsets but much lower in memory CD8+ T cells.

With respect to this clonotype: No cognate antigen has been identified for it.

For CDR1 and CDR2, the germline V gene lists SGHVS and FQNEAQ. The CDR3 contains 13 residues, cysteine and phenylalanine counted. No DNA has been recorded. This clonotype was obtained from a human donor in good health. Some clones in this sample may be carry-over from other donors' samples. The sequenced sample was naive CXCR3+ CD8+ T cells from blood. Interpreted using the paper, the cell subset or site label stands for: CD45RO-CCR7+CD27+CD95- naive CD8+ T cells expressing CXCR3 (TNR3+). The rearranged segments are TRBV7-8 and TRBJ1-2; TCRdb's D call, TRBD1, is unchecked because there is no DNA. The CDR3 protein sequence reads: CASSLGTASGYTF.